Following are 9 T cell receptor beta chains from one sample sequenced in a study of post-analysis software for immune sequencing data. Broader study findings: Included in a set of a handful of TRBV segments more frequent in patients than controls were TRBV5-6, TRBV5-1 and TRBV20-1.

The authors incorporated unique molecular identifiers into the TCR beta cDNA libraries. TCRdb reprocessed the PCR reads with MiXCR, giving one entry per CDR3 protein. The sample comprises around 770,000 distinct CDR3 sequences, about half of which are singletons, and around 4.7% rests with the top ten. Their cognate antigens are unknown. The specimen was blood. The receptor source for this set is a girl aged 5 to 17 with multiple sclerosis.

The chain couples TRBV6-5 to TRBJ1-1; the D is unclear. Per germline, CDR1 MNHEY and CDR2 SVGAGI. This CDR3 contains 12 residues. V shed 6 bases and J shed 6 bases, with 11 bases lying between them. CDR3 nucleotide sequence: TGTGCCAGCAGCCAAGGGCTCGCTGAAGCTTTCTTT. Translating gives CASSQGLAEAFF.

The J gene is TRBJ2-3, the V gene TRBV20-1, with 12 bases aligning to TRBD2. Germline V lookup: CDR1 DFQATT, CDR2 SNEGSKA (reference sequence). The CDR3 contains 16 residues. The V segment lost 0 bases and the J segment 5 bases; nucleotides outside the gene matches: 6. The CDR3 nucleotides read TGCAGTGCTAGAGATCTACTAGCGGGAGGAGGAGATACGCAGTATTTT. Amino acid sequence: CSARDLLAGGGDTQYF.

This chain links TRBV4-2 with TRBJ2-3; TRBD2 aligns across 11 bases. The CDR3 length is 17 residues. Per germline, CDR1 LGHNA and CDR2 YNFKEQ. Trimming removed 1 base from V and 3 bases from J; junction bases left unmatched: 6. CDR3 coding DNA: TGTGCCAGCAGCCAAGCCTGGGGACTAGCGGCTACAGATACGCAGTATTTT. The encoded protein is CASSQAWGLAATDTQYF.

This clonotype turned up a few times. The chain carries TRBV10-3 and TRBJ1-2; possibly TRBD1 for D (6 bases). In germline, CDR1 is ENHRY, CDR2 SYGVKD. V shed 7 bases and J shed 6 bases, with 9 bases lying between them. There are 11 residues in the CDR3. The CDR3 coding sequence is TGTGCCATCACGGCAGGGGATGGCTACACCTTC. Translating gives CAITAGDGYTF.

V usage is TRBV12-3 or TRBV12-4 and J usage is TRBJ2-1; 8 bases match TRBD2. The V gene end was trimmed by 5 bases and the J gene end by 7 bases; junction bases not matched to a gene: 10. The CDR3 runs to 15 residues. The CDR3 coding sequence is TGTGCCAGCAGTCCCGGACTAGCCCCGTGGAATGAGCAGTTCTTC. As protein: CASSPGLAPWNEQFF.

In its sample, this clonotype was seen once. The chain's CDR3 is CASSLKTSPYNEQFF. In DNA form, the CDR3 reads TGTGCCAGCAGTTTAAAGACTAGTCCCTACAATGAGCAGTTCTTC. V usage is TRBV12-3 or TRBV12-4 and J usage is TRBJ2-1, with a weak D call TRBD2 (6 bases). The CDR3 consists of 15 residues. V was clipped by 2 bases and J by 2 bases, with 10 bases between them.

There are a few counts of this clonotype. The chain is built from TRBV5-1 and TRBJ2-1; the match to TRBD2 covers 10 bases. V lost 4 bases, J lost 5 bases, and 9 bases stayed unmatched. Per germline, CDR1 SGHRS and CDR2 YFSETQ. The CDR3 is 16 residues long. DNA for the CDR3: TGCGCCAGCAGCCTCACGACTAGCGGGCGCGACAATGAGCAGTTCTTC. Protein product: CASSLTTSGRDNEQFF. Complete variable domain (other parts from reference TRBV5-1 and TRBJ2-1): KAGVTQTPRYLIKTRGQQVTLSCSPISGHRSVSWYQQTPGQGLQFLFEYFSETQRNKGNFPGRFSGRQFSNSRSEMNVSTLELGDSALYLCASSLTTSGRDNEQFFGPGTRLTVL.

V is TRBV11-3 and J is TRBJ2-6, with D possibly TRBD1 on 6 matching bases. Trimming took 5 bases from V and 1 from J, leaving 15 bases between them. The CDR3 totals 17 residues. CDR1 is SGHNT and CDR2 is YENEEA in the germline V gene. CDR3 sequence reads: CASSRRQGLSGANVLTF. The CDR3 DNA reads TGTGCCAGCAGCCGGCGGCAGGGGCTATCTGGGGCCAACGTCCTGACTTTC.

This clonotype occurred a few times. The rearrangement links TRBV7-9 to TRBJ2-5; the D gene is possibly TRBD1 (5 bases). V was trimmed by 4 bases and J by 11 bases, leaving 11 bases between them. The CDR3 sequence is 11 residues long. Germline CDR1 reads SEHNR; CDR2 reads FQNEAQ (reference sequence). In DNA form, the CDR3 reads TGTGCCAGCAGCTCGACAGCAGAGCAGTACTTC. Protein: CASSSTAEQYF.